This T cell receptor (beta chain) comes out of a study of coeliac disease. Overall study context: The study queried TRBV7-2 bias without high-resolution HLA data.

Repertoires were generated with immunoSEQ multiplex PCR, while TCRdb's copy carries only in-frame clones and drops some. The sample carries about 6,700 clones, 55% to 75% recorded once. General study findings and limits: Published gliadin-specific TRB sequences appeared in 9 of 18 coeliac samples, 1 of 6 controls. Few TRB amino acid sequences were shared between samples; most were unique. Lower clonality than controls marked TRB and TRG repertoires from active celiac intraepithelial and lamina propria samples.

CDR1 and CDR2 from the germline V gene are SGDLS and YYNGEE. The CDR3 contains 12 residues. V lost 0 bases and J lost 8, with 8 bases in between. Regarding this clone: The antigen remains unidentified.

Sequencing was performed on lamina propria lymphocytes from the gut. The receptor comes from a woman under 30 with active celiac disease. This rearrangement joins TRBV9 to TRBJ1-2; tentative D call: TRBD1 (5 bases). CDR3: CASSVVRGGYTF. The CDR3 DNA is TGTGCCAGCAGCGTAGTAAGGGGAGGCTACACCTTC.